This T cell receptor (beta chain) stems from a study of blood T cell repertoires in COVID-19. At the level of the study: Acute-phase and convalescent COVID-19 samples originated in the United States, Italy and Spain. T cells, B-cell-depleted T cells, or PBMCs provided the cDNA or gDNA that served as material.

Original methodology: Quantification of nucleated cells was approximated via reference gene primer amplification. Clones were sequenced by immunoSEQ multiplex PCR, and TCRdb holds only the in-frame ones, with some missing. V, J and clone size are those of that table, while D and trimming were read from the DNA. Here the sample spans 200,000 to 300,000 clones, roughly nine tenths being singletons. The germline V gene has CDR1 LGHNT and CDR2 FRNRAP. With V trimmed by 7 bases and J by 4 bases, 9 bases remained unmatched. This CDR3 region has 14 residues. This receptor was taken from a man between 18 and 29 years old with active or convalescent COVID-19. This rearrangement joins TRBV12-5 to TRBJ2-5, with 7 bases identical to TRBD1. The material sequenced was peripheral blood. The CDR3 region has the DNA TGTGCTAGTGCCACGGACAGGACCCGAGAGACCCAGTACTTC. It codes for CASATDRTRETQYF.